Listed below are T cell receptor beta chains from one sample, sequenced in a study of T cell responses to AZD1222 COVID-19 vaccine. Libraries were prepared by immunoSEQ multiplex PCR; TCRdb keeps only in-frame clonotypes and omits some of them. This sample has roughly 72,000 clones, with roughly 88% found just once. The sample was peripheral blood, taken 28 days after the second dose of the MenACWY control vaccine. Every receptor here comes from an adult who received the MenACWY meningococcal vaccine as a control. The CDR3 runs from the conserved cysteine through the conserved F or W. Fields, in order: clone size, J gene, V gene, CDR3 protein. Rows may omit the clone size; those that give it use once, few, many or a size class.

clone_size: .
j_call: TRBJ1-6
v_call: TRBV27
cdr3_aa: CASSPTGRLYGAPLHF

clone_size: .
j_call: TRBJ2-1
v_call: TRBV15
cdr3_aa: CATSREAGSYNEQFF

clone_size: .
j_call: TRBJ2-5
v_call: TRBV11-2
cdr3_aa: CASSFGSKETQYF

clone_size: .
j_call: TRBJ1-1
v_call: TRBV5-1
cdr3_aa: CASSLGQGGSEAFF

clone_size: .
j_call: TRBJ2-7
v_call: TRBV29-1
cdr3_aa: CSVRGTDNYEQYF

clone_size: .
j_call: TRBJ1-4
v_call: TRBV30
cdr3_aa: CAWSATGVNEKLFF

clone_size: few
j_call: TRBJ1-1
v_call: TRBV7-9
cdr3_aa: CASSLEPGGGNTEAFF

clone_size: .
j_call: TRBJ2-2
v_call: TRBV6-5
cdr3_aa: CASSPQGTGELFF

clone_size: .
j_call: TRBJ1-5
v_call: TRBV5-6
cdr3_aa: CASSQGQWPSNQPQHF

clone_size: .
j_call: TRBJ2-1
v_call: TRBV3-1/TRBV3-2
cdr3_aa: CASSQGGSGGEQFF

clone_size: .
j_call: TRBJ2-3
v_call: TRBV6-1
cdr3_aa: CASTDVGRGDTDTQYF

clone_size: .
j_call: TRBJ2-1
v_call: TRBV30
cdr3_aa: CAWSGGDHATYNEQFF

clone_size: .
j_call: TRBJ1-1
v_call: TRBV3-1/TRBV3-2
cdr3_aa: CASRADKVNTEAFF

clone_size: .
j_call: TRBJ1-5
v_call: TRBV29-1
cdr3_aa: CSVRRGSNQPQHF

clone_size: .
j_call: TRBJ2-7
v_call: TRBV9
cdr3_aa: CASSPFQGLASSYEQYF

clone_size: .
j_call: TRBJ1-1
v_call: TRBV6-5
cdr3_aa: CASSYSEPQNTEAFF

clone_size: .
j_call: TRBJ1-5
v_call: TRBV28
cdr3_aa: CASITTYSNQPQHF

clone_size: .
j_call: TRBJ2-5
v_call: TRBV5-1
cdr3_aa: CASGRGELKETQYF

clone_size: .
j_call: TRBJ2-1
v_call: TRBV5-1
cdr3_aa: CASSLAVQGANEQFF

clone_size: .
j_call: TRBJ2-7
v_call: TRBV5-1
cdr3_aa: CASSISGGLDHEQYF

clone_size: .
j_call: TRBJ2-3
v_call: TRBV4-3
cdr3_aa: CASSPGQGSTDTQYF

clone_size: .
j_call: TRBJ2-3
v_call: TRBV7-2
cdr3_aa: CASSRGAAPYF

clone_size: .
j_call: TRBJ1-4
v_call: TRBV6-5
cdr3_aa: CASSRQGLISEKLFF

clone_size: .
j_call: TRBJ1-4
v_call: TRBV4-2
cdr3_aa: CASSQDKTGWREKLFF

clone_size: few
j_call: TRBJ1-4
v_call: TRBV9
cdr3_aa: CASSVGYAEKLFF

clone_size: .
j_call: TRBJ1-5
v_call: TRBV7-9
cdr3_aa: CASSLDGSNQPQHF

clone_size: many
j_call: TRBJ2-7
v_call: TRBV12-3/TRBV12-4
cdr3_aa: CASQTWNYEQYF

clone_size: .
j_call: TRBJ1-2
v_call: TRBV9
cdr3_aa: CASSVGGQSGYTF

clone_size: .
j_call: TRBJ2-1
v_call: TRBV14
cdr3_aa: CASSQVAGGIYNEQFF

clone_size: few
j_call: TRBJ2-5
v_call: TRBV2
cdr3_aa: CASKSVRGETQYF

clone_size: .
j_call: TRBJ2-3
v_call: TRBV5-6
cdr3_aa: CASSPRTSSLADTQYF